This T cell receptor beta chain is drawn from a study of kidney transplant recipient with SARS-CoV-2 infection. The CDR3 sequence is 13 residues long. Germline CDR1 is SQVTM and CDR2 is ANQGSEA. On this clonotype: A much larger clone sits a single nucleotide away, making a read error possible.

MiXCR, run by TCRdb on the reads, gives a single entry per CDR3 protein. This sample has 200,000 to 250,000 distinct CDR3 sequences; about 30% occur once, and the top ten carry around 7.8%. Here the sequenced sample was a blood sample, taken at baseline and between days 110 and 120 from a kidney transplant recipient. V gene TRBV29-1 combines with J gene TRBJ1-1; unclear D gene. The receptor comes from a young adult male patient who had COVID-19 and was a kidney transplant recipient. The graft donor may have given rise to some T cells. CDR3 coding DNA: TGCAGCGTTGATCGGTCTTCGGCCACTGAAGCTTCCTTT. Protein product: CSVDRSSATEASF.